This entry concerns a single TCR beta chain. The CDR3 extends over 13 amino acids. Germline CDR1 reads MDHEN; CDR2 reads SYDVKM. V gave up 7 bases and J gave up 4 bases, with 13 bases separating them. TCRdb keeps only in-frame clones here, not all; method: immunoSEQ multiplex PCR. The sample contains approximately 75,000 clones, just over 90% of which appear only once. These data belong to a study of siplizumab effects on memory and regulatory T cells. The clonotype comes from a human donor in good health. The specimen sequenced was CD8+ T cells sorted from blood. The J gene is TRBJ1-2, the V gene TRBV28, with D perhaps TRBD1 (5 bases). The CDR3 here is CASNPAGSYGYTF. Here the CDR3 DNA reads TGTGCCAGCAATCCCGCAGGGTCCTATGGCTACACCTTC.